Presented here are 18 T cell receptor beta chains from one specimen sequenced in a study of beta chain features in type 1 diabetes. The isolated RNA, all of it, was reverse transcribed, so expressed TCRB transcripts were what got sequenced. Measured with immunoSEQ multiplex PCR; TCRdb has only the in-frame clones, and not every one. The data contain 310,000 or so clones, roughly 8% of them singletons. The sample was central memory CD4+ T cells from blood. The source is a woman aged 18-29 years in good health.

This clone was counted a few times. The chain joins TRBV19 to TRBJ2-2; 10 bases agree with TRBD1. J was trimmed by 7 bases and V by 9 bases; bases with no gene match: 8. This CDR3 is built from 14 residues. The V gene's germline CDR1 is LNHDA and CDR2 SQIVND (reference sequence). The CDR3: CASRGTGDGGELFF. The CDR3 DNA reads TGTGCCAGCCGTGGGACAGGGGATGGCGGGGAGCTGTTTTTT.

This clone was found a few times. Distinct nucleotide sequences in the sample also encode this CDR3. This rearrangement joins TRBV18 to TRBJ1-5; 7 bases map to TRBD1. Germline V CDR1 and CDR2: KGHSH, LQKENI. This CDR3 region has 14 residues. Trimming removed 1 base from V and 5 bases from J; junction bases left unmatched: 2. The CDR3 sequence is CASSPQGADQPQHF. CDR3 in DNA: TGTGCCAGCTCACCACAGGGGGCGGATCAGCCCCAGCATTTT.

The chain recombines TRBV25-1 with TRBJ1-1; D unresolved. The CDR3 loop spans 14 amino acids. V dropped 6 bases and J dropped 1 base, with 12 bases sitting between them. Germline CDR1 reads MGHDK; CDR2 reads SYGVNS. The CDR3 DNA reads TGTGCCAGCAGGGAACGGGCAGGGAACACTGAAGCTTTCTTT. Residues: CASRERAGNTEAFF.

V gene TRBV19 combines with J gene TRBJ2-7, with D perhaps TRBD1 (5 bases). V dropped 5 bases and J dropped 0 bases, with 14 bases sitting between them. There are 15 residues in the CDR3. Germline loops: CDR1 LNHDA, CDR2 SQIVND (reference sequence). In nucleotides, the CDR3 is TGTGCCAGTAGTCTGGTGGTGGGGCCCTCCTACGAGCAGTACTTC. Translation gives CASSLVVGPSYEQYF.

This clone was counted between two and nine times. The chain has TRBV5-4 and TRBJ2-5; D gene unclear. The CDR3 length is 14 residues. Trimming removed 3 bases at V and 4 bases at J, with 13 bases between. Germline V gives CDR1 SGHNT, CDR2 YYREEE (reference sequence). This chain's CDR3 is CASSSRALGETQYF. DNA of the CDR3: TGTGCCAGCAGCTCCCGGGCCCTGGGAGAGACCCAGTACTTC. Supplemented by reference TRBV5-4 and TRBJ2-5, the full variable domain reads ETGVTQSPTHLIKTRGQQVTLRCSSQSGHNTVSWYQQALGQGPQFIFQYYREEENGRGNFPPRFSGLQFPNYSSELNVNALELDDSALYLCASSSRALGETQYFGPGTRLLVL.

This chain links TRBV27 with TRBJ2-7; D not certain. The CDR3 consists of 14 residues. V was clipped by 0 bases and J by 6 bases, with 12 bases between them. Germline V gene sequence: CDR1 MNHEY, CDR2 SMNVEV (reference sequence). The CDR3 nucleotides read TGTGCCAGCAGTTTATCTGAGCACCCGAGCGAGCAGTACTTC. Protein sequence: CASSLSEHPSEQYF.

This clone has just a few counts. The CDR3 DNA sequence: TGTGCCACCGCGGACAGGGGGCTTTTTGTGCAGTACTTC. It encodes CATADRGLFVQYF. This chain uses TRBV27 with TRBJ2-7, with 11 bases aligning to TRBD1. CDR1 is MNHEY and CDR2 is SMNVEV in the germline V gene (reference sequence). The CDR3 has 13 residues. The ends lost 10 bases at V and 9 bases at J; junction bases unmatched: 11.

Turning to this clone: It is unclear where the CDR3 begins or ends on the DNA, so no DNA is shown, and the CDR3 is as TCRdb lists it. The chain uses TRBV28 and TRBJ2-3; TRBD1, the table's D call, lacks a check against the DNA. The germline V gene has CDR1 MDHEN and CDR2 SYDVKM. Including both end residues, the CDR3 is 21 amino acids long. The CDR3 region is CASHSSGLSGPTGQNTDTQYF.

Here the CDR3 DNA reads TGCAGCGTGATAAGGGGAGGGGAAAACTACGAGCAGTACTTC. Amino acids: CSVIRGGENYEQYF. The rearrangement uses TRBV29-1 and TRBJ2-7, with 7 bases lining up with TRBD2. The ends lost 6 bases at V and 3 bases at J; junction bases unmatched: 11. CDR1 is SQVTM, CDR2 ANQGSEA, per germline. This CDR3 contains 14 residues.

The chain carries TRBV18 and TRBJ2-5; 9 bases align to TRBD2. The germline CDR1 and CDR2 sequences are KGHSH and LQKENI. This CDR3 is 14 amino acids long. J was trimmed by 5 bases and V by 3 bases; bases with no gene match: 4. The CDR3 DNA follows: TGTGCCAGCTCACCGTACAGCGGGAGGGAGACCCAGTACTTC. It yields the protein CASSPYSGRETQYF.

This clone occurred a few times. The chain recombines TRBV7-3 with TRBJ2-5, with 11 bases aligning to TRBD2. The CDR3 is 14 residues long. With 5 bases clipped from V and 5 bases from J, the junction kept 4 bases outside the gene matches. The germline gives CDR1 SGHTA, CDR2 FQGTGA. The CDR3 region is CASSELAGDETQYF. The CDR3 region has the DNA TGTGCCAGCAGCGAACTAGCGGGAGATGAGACCCAGTACTTC.

The chain is built from TRBV4-2 and TRBJ2-1; perhaps TRBD1 as D (5 bases). Germline V gene lookup returns CDR1 LGHNA and CDR2 YNFKEQ. The germline V and J ends were trimmed by 4 bases and 10 bases, with 14 bases remaining between them. The CDR3 length is 13 residues. This CDR3 is CASSLQGGIEQFF. The CDR3 coding sequence is TGTGCCAGCAGCCTCCAGGGTGGAATCGAGCAGTTCTTC.

The CDR3 here is CASSDRGVYTQYF. DNA for the CDR3: TGTGCCAGCAGTGACAGGGGGGTATATACGCAGTATTTT. This rearrangement joins TRBV25-1 to TRBJ2-3; TRBD1 is a possible D gene (7 bases). Germline CDR1 reads MGHDK; CDR2 reads SYGVNS. This CDR3 is 13 amino acids long. Trimming stripped 3 bases from V and 7 bases from J, with 11 bases between.

This clone was counted ten times or more. The CDR3 sequence is CASSQDLAGDIGQYF. The CDR3 DNA is TGCGCCAGCAGCCAAGATCTAGCGGGAGATATCGGGCAGTATTTT. The chain uses TRBV4-3 and TRBJ2-3, with 10 positions matching TRBD2. V was pared by 0 bases and J by 11 bases, with 8 bases of the junction left unmatched. Germline V CDR1 and CDR2: LGHNA, YSLEER. This CDR3 contains 15 residues.

This clone was seen more than once but under ten times. V gene TRBV28 combines with J gene TRBJ2-1; maybe TRBD1 (6 bases). Trimming stripped 8 bases from V and 3 bases from J, with 17 bases between. The germline CDR1 and CDR2 sequences are MDHEN and SYDVKM. The CDR3 spans 15 residues. Here the CDR3 DNA reads TGTGCCAGCCCGACAGGCTACCCGGGCTACAATGAGCAGTTCTTC. Its translation is CASPTGYPGYNEQFF.

V gene TRBV4-3 combines with J gene TRBJ2-1, with unresolved D. The CDR3 sequence is 16 residues long. The V gene lost 1 base and the J gene lost 5 bases, with 15 bases spanning the gap. The germline CDR1 and CDR2 sequences are LGHNA and YSLEER. In nucleotides, the CDR3 is TGCGCCAGCAGCCAAGGGTACGGTGACACCCACAATGAGCAGTTCTTC. Translating it yields CASSQGYGDTHNEQFF.

The chain links TRBV2 to TRBJ1-5; 8 bases agree with TRBD1. Germline trimming cut 4 bases from V and 5 bases from J; bases unmatched to any gene: 4. CDR3 length equals 14 residues. Germline CDR1 is SNHLY and CDR2 is FYNNEI. CDR3 protein: CASSVGQGDQPQHF. For the CDR3, the DNA is TGTGCCAGCAGTGTTGGACAGGGCGATCAGCCCCAGCATTTT.

The chain has TRBV7-9 and TRBJ1-5; 7 positions match TRBD1. This CDR3 comprises 14 residues. The germline gives CDR1 SEHNR, CDR2 FQNEAQ (reference sequence). J gave up 4 bases and V 5 bases, and 5 bases lay outside the gene matches. This CDR3 is CASSTTGANQPQHF. CDR3 coding DNA: TGTGCCAGCAGCACCACAGGGGCTAATCAGCCCCAGCATTTT.